This T cell receptor (beta chain) derives from a study of cytomegalovirus exposure and HLA in healthy donors. Study findings and constraints: High specificity and sensitivity for cytomegalovirus status were reported for the classifier. The study put 150 or so TCR beta chains on its list as cytomegalovirus-associated. Despite most TCR sequences being rare, some public TCRs occurred in many donors.

The donors were part of the validation cohort of around 110 subjects. That cohort was separate from the first cohort, which comprised 666 subjects. Germline CDR1 is KGHSH and CDR2 is LQKENI. CDR3 length: 14 residues. The V segment lost 3 bases and the J segment 8 bases; nucleotides outside the gene matches: 0. Generated by immunoSEQ multiplex PCR, the TCRdb table keeps only in-frame clones and is missing some. The sample consists of approximately 240,000 clones, 75% to 95% of them appearing once. A note on this clone: Antigen: not known.

The chain links TRBV18 to TRBJ2-4; 14 bases are shared with TRBD2. Material: PBMCs. The TCR comes from a woman aged 18 to 35 in good health and CMV-seronegative. The CDR3 DNA sequence: TGTGCCAGCTCACCGACTAGCGGGAGGGACATTCAGTACTTC. It encodes CASSPTSGRDIQYF.